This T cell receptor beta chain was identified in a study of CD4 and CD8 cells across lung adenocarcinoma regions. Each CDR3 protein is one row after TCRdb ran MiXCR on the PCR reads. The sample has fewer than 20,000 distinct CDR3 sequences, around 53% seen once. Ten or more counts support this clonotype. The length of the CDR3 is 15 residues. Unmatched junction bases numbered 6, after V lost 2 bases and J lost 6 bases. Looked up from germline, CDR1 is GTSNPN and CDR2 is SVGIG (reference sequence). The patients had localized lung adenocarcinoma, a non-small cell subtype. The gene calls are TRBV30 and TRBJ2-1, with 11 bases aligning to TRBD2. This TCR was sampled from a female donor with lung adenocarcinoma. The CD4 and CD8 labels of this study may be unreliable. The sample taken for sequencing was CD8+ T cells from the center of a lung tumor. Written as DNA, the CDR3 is TGTGCCTGGAGTCTATCGACTAGCGGGGCCAATGAGCAGTTCTTC. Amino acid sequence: CAWSLSTSGANEQFF.